A few counts support the clone carrying this TCR beta chain. Antigen: not known. Trimming took off 1 base at V and 1 base at J, with 17 bases between the two ends. The CDR3 spans 17 residues. The germline CDR1 and CDR2 sequences are SGHKS and YYEKEE (reference sequence). This sample was included in a study of OX40 agonist ivuxolimab in advanced cancers. Study-wide results and caveats: CD8+ T cells showed, on average, more clonal expansion than CD4+ cells.

The data were produced by immunoSEQ multiplex PCR, yet TCRdb's version contains in-frame clones alone and is incomplete. The sample records tens of thousands of clones, more than 75% being singletons. The sequence came from an adult with an advanced solid tumor such as melanoma, head and neck, liver or kidney cancer. The input for sequencing was CD4+ or CD8+ T cells sorted from blood, taken in a trial of the OX40 agonist ivuxolimab. The chain recombines TRBV5-5 with TRBJ1-1; D remains ambiguous. The CDR3 loop is CASSLLPSVLSNTEAFF. For the CDR3, the DNA is TGTGCCAGCAGCTTGTTGCCGTCAGTATTATCGAACACTGAAGCTTTCTTT.